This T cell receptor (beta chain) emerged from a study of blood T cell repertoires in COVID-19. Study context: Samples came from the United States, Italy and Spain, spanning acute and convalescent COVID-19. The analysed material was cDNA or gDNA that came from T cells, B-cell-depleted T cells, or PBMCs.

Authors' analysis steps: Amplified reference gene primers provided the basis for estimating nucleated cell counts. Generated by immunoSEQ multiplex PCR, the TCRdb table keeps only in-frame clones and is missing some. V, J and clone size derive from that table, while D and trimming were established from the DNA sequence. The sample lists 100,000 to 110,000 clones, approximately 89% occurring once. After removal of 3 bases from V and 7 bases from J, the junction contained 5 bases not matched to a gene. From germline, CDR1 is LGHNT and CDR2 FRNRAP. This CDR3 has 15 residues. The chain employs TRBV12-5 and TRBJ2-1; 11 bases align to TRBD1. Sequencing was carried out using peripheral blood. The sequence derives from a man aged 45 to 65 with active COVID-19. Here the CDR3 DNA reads TGTGCTAGTGGTTTAGGGACAGGGGGTTCGAATGAGCAGTTCTTC. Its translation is CASGLGTGGSNEQFF.